The 29 T cell receptor beta chains below all came from one sample that was sequenced in a study of shared clonotypes between healthy human individuals. The assay was immunoSEQ multiplex PCR, and TCRdb's table has in-frame clones only and misses some. This table has fewer than 1.6 million clones, approximately 98.5% appearing once. Specimen: naive CD4+ T cells sorted from blood. This sample's subset: CD45RA+ positively selected. The receptor source for this set is a man aged 25-45 years in good health.

The chain couples TRBV5-4 to TRBJ2-7, with 8 nucleotides matching TRBD2. The CDR3 length is 17 residues. Germline CDR1 reads SGHNT; CDR2 reads YYREEE (reference sequence). V lost 3 bases and J lost 2; bases outside the gene matches: 13. CDR3 coding DNA: TGTGCCAGCAGCTCAGCTTCTAGCGGGTATCCCCCCTACGAGCAGTACTTC. Its protein product is CASSSASSGYPPYEQYF.

V and J are TRBV9 and TRBJ2-2, with 15 bases matching TRBD2. There are 18 residues in the CDR3. Germline V CDR1 and CDR2: SGDLS, YYNGEE. Losses at the gene ends were 5 bases for V and 6 bases for J; bases not matched to a gene: 11. CDR3 loop: CASSISGLAGGLAGELFF. The CDR3 DNA follows: TGTGCCAGCAGTATCTCGGGACTAGCGGGAGGACTGGCCGGGGAGCTGTTTTTT. The full variable domain, completed using reference TRBV9 and TRBJ2-2, is DSGVTQTPKHLITATGQRVTLRCSPRSGDLSVYWYQQSLDQGLQFLIQYYNGEERAKGNILERFSAQQFPDLHSELNLSSLELGDSALYFCASSISGLAGGLAGELFFGEGSRLTVL.

The chain has TRBV5-6 and TRBJ2-7, with 9 bases aligning to TRBD1. CDR3 length: 15 residues. V dropped 4 bases and J dropped 3; count of bases not matched to a gene: 8. Germline V gene sequence: CDR1 SGHDT, CDR2 YYEEEE. The CDR3 region is CASSRGDRGFYEQYF. The CDR3 DNA reads as TGTGCCAGCAGCCGGGGAGACAGGGGGTTCTACGAGCAGTACTTC.

The V gene is TRBV2, the J gene TRBJ2-7; D uncertain. CDR3 length equals 12 residues. In germline, CDR1 is SNHLY, CDR2 FYNNEI. Trimming shortened V by 6 bases and J by 3 bases, and 9 bases separated the two germline ends. CDR3 DNA sequence: TGTGCCAGCAGCCGGACGGGCTACGAGCAGTACTTC. This gives the protein CASSRTGYEQYF.

The chain couples TRBV11-3 to TRBJ2-1, with D maybe TRBD2 (5 bases). The CDR3 is made up of 14 amino acids. Germline V gene data show CDR1 as SGHNT and CDR2 as YENEEA. Trimming shortened V by 5 bases and J by 8 bases, and 16 bases separated the two germline ends. CDR3 DNA sequence: TGTGCCAGCAGCCTCCAAACTAGTTACGATGAGCAGTTCTTC. Encoded protein: CASSLQTSYDEQFF.

This clone was observed once. The J gene is TRBJ2-5, the V gene TRBV7-8; the D gene is possibly TRBD2 (5 bases). V was cut by 5 bases and J by 5 bases, with 15 bases left in between. This CDR3 contains 14 residues. Germline CDR1 and CDR2: SGHVS and FQNEAQ. CDR3 sequence: CASSLLGGSETQYF. As DNA, the CDR3 is TGTGCCAGCAGCCTTCTCGGAGGCAGCGAGACCCAGTACTTC. Combining the CDR3 with reference TRBV7-8 and TRBJ2-5 gives the whole variable domain GAGVSQSPRYKVAKRGQDVALRCDPISGHVSLFWYQQALGQGPEFLTYFQNEAQLDKSGLPSDRFFAERPEGSVSTLKIQRTQQEDSAVYLCASSLLGGSETQYFGPGTRLLVL.

The chain is built from TRBV27 and TRBJ2-6; unclear D gene. Between the trimmed V and J ends, which lost 2 bases and 4 bases, there was a span of 9 bases. Germline V gene data show CDR1 as MNHEY and CDR2 as SMNVEV (reference sequence). This CDR3 spans 15 amino acids. The CDR3 DNA follows: TGTGCCAGCAGTTTACTGGGTGGAGGGGCCAACGTCCTGACTTTC. Protein: CASSLLGGGANVLTF.

The V and J genes are TRBV7-9 and TRBJ2-7, with 12 bases matching TRBD1. The length of the CDR3 is 16 residues. The trim removed 2 bases at V and 5 bases at J, leaving 7 bases unmatched. Per the germline V gene, CDR1 is SEHNR and CDR2 is FQNEAQ (reference sequence). The CDR3 DNA is TGTGCCAGCAGCTTAACTACCGGGACAGGGGGCCACGAGCAGTACTTC. Protein sequence: CASSLTTGTGGHEQYF. Supplemented by reference TRBV7-9 and TRBJ2-7, the full variable domain reads DTGVSQNPRHKITKRGQNVTFRCDPISEHNRLYWYRQTLGQGPEFLTYFQNEAQLEKSRLLSDRFSAERPKGSFSTLEIQRTEQGDSAMYLCASSLTTGTGGHEQYFGPGTRLTVT.

The chain recombines TRBV18 with TRBJ2-3, with no clear D. The CDR3 extends over 16 amino acids. Germline-derived CDR1 and CDR2 are KGHSH and LQKENI. Trimming removed 2 bases at V and 1 base at J, with 13 bases between. CDR3 sequence (DNA): TGTGCCAGCTCACCATATAGGGCAGGAGGCACAGATACGCAGTATTTT. It specifies CASSPYRAGGTDTQYF. The variable domain in full, with the rest retrieved from reference TRBV18 and TRBJ2-3, is NAGVMQNPRHLVRRRGQEARLRCSPMKGHSHVYWYRQLPEEGLKFMVYLQKENIIDESGMPKERFSAEFPKEGPSILRIQQVVRGDSAAYFCASSPYRAGGTDTQYFGPGTRLTVL.

The chain uses TRBV30 and TRBJ1-2; D is unclear. The length of the CDR3 is 10 residues. CDR1 and CDR2 (germline): GTSNPN, SVGIG (reference sequence). V was trimmed by 7 bases and J by 8 bases, leaving 11 bases between them. The CDR3 sequence is CASSPRGYTF. The DNA for the CDR3 is TGTGCCTCATCCCCGAGAGGCTACACCTTC.

For the CDR3, the DNA is TGCGCCAGCAGTTCGGGGTCCCCTTCCAACGAGCAGTACTTC. Translated, it gives CASSSGSPSNEQYF. V gene TRBV5-1 combines with J gene TRBJ2-7; TRBD2 is a possible D gene (5 bases). Germline CDR1 is SGHRS and CDR2 is YFSETQ. The CDR3 runs 14 residues. V was trimmed by 5 bases and J by 5 bases, leaving 17 bases between them. The entire variable domain, with the rest obtained from reference TRBV5-1 and TRBJ2-7, is as follows: KAGVTQTPRYLIKTRGQQVTLSCSPISGHRSVSWYQQTPGQGLQFLFEYFSETQRNKGNFPGRFSGRQFSNSRSEMNVSTLELGDSALYLCASSSGSPSNEQYFGPGTRLTVT.

The chain couples TRBV28 to TRBJ2-2; a possible D gene is TRBD2 (6 bases). Germline V gene lookup returns CDR1 MDHEN and CDR2 SYDVKM. The CDR3 is 14 amino acids. V was trimmed by 7 bases and J by 2 bases, leaving 11 bases between them. The CDR3, as DNA: TGTGCCAGCATCCCCGGGGGAAACACCGGGGAGCTGTTTTTT. Its protein is CASIPGGNTGELFF.

This rearrangement joins TRBV7-2 to TRBJ2-2; tentative D call: TRBD2 (5 bases). V was trimmed by 0 bases and J by 6 bases, leaving 14 bases between them. The CDR3 is 16 residues long. CDR1 SGHTA and CDR2 FQGNSA come from the germline V gene. The CDR3 DNA reads TGTGCCAGCAGCTTAGCGGCCCCGGGGTTACCCGGGGAGCTGTTTTTT. It is translated as CASSLAAPGLPGELFF.

This chain connects TRBV12-5 to TRBJ2-2, with TRBD2 identical over 9 bases. CDR1 and CDR2 (germline): LGHNT, FRNRAP. Trimming at V came to 1 base and at J to 0 bases, leaving 0 bases not matched to a gene. The CDR3 is made up of 16 amino acids. This chain's CDR3 is CASGLASGTNTGELFF. Here the CDR3 DNA reads TGTGCTAGTGGTTTGGCTAGCGGGACGAACACCGGGGAGCTGTTTTTT.

The chain couples TRBV30 to TRBJ1-1; a possible D gene is TRBD1 (5 bases). Trimming took off 0 bases at V and 1 base at J, with 9 bases between the two ends. The CDR3 consists of 14 residues. CDR1 is GTSNPN and CDR2 is SVGIG in the germline V gene (reference sequence). This CDR3 reads CAWSVGQGNTEAFF. CDR3 nucleotide sequence: TGTGCCTGGAGTGTAGGTCAGGGGAACACTGAAGCTTTCTTT.

The chain is built from TRBV29-1 and TRBJ2-7, with D hard to call. The CDR3 loop spans 11 amino acids. Germline CDR1 is SQVTM and CDR2 is ANQGSEA. Trimming took off 7 bases at V and 3 bases at J, with 10 bases between the two ends. The CDR3 DNA reads as TGCAGCGGTTTCAAGGACTACGAGCAGTACTTC. It codes for CSGFKDYEQYF.

The rearrangement links TRBV5-4 to TRBJ2-6, with D unclear. V lost 6 bases and J 2 bases, leaving 6 bases between the germline ends. The CDR3 spans 13 residues. CDR1 is SGHNT and CDR2 is YYREEE in the germline V gene (reference sequence). Here the CDR3 DNA reads TGTGCCAGCAAGCCCCCTGGGGCCAACGTCCTGACTTTC. Encoded protein: CASKPPGANVLTF. The variable domain in full, with the rest retrieved from reference TRBV5-4 and TRBJ2-6, is ETGVTQSPTHLIKTRGQQVTLRCSSQSGHNTVSWYQQALGQGPQFIFQYYREEENGRGNFPPRFSGLQFPNYSSELNVNALELDDSALYLCASKPPGANVLTFGAGSRLTVL.

The chain carries TRBV5-1 and TRBJ2-7, with D perhaps matching TRBD1 (6 bases). This CDR3 has 14 amino acids. The ends were cut back, 4 bases at V and 2 bases at J, with 13 bases in the middle. The germline CDR1 and CDR2 sequences are SGHRS and YFSETQ. CDR3 sequence (DNA): TGCGCCAGCAGCGTCGGTACAGGGCCCTACGAGCAGTACTTC. Its translation: CASSVGTGPYEQYF.

The chain combines TRBV5-1 with TRBJ2-5; D is perhaps TRBD2 (6 bases). Germline CDR1 SGHRS, CDR2 YFSETQ. Between the trimmed V and J ends, which lost 7 bases and 3 bases, there was a span of 13 bases. The CDR3 covers 13 residues. For the CDR3, the DNA is TGCGCCAGCCAGGAGGGGATTGAAGAGACCCAGTACTTC. Protein: CASQEGIEETQYF. Filled out from reference TRBV5-1 and TRBJ2-5, the complete variable domain reads KAGVTQTPRYLIKTRGQQVTLSCSPISGHRSVSWYQQTPGQGLQFLFEYFSETQRNKGNFPGRFSGRQFSNSRSEMNVSTLELGDSALYLCASQEGIEETQYFGPGTRLLVL.

This clone was observed a single time. V is TRBV6-5 and J is TRBJ2-2, with D perhaps matching TRBD2 (6 bases). Trimming removed 3 bases from V and 3 bases from J, with 11 bases in between. The germline V gene has CDR1 MNHEY and CDR2 SVGAGI. The CDR3 length is 15 residues. CDR3 residues: CASSYFPGDTGELFF. The CDR3 DNA follows: TGTGCCAGCAGTTATTTTCCGGGGGACACCGGGGAGCTGTTTTTT.

To note about this clone: At the DNA level, this CDR3 is encoded by other sequences in the same sample as well. The J gene is TRBJ1-5, the V gene TRBV11-2; the match to TRBD1 covers 8 bases. The CDR3 has 14 residues. Germline-derived CDR1 and CDR2 are SGHAT and FQNNGV. Trimming cost V 5 bases and J 6 bases; bases outside gene matches: 6. The CDR3: CASSPDRGGQPQHF. The CDR3 nucleotides are TGTGCCAGCAGCCCCGACAGGGGAGGTCAGCCCCAGCATTTT. Based on the CDR3 plus reference TRBV11-2 and TRBJ1-5, the full variable domain is EAGVAQSPRYKIIEKRQSVAFWCNPISGHATLYWYQQILGQGPKLLIQFQNNGVVDDSQLPKDRFSAERLKGVDSTLKIQPAKLEDSAVYLCASSPDRGGQPQHFGDGTRLSIL.

The chain has TRBV4-1 and TRBJ1-3, with a possible D match to TRBD1 (6 bases). The CDR3 has 16 residues. Germline assignment: CDR1 MGHRA and CDR2 YSYEKL. The ends were cut back, 4 bases at V and 8 bases at J, with 21 bases in the middle. CDR3 coding DNA: TGCGCCAGCAGCCTTGTCAGGGGTAGCCAAGGGGACACCATATATTTT. Translating gives CASSLVRGSQGDTIYF.

This chain joins TRBV29-1 and TRBJ1-3, with D perhaps TRBD1 (6 bases). The CDR3 covers 13 residues. V shed 7 bases and J shed 2 bases, with 12 bases lying between them. CDR1 is SQVTM and CDR2 is ANQGSEA in the germline V gene. The CDR3 loop is CSGTRDTGNTIYF. The CDR3 bases are TGCAGCGGAACGCGGGACACTGGAAACACCATATATTTT.

Here the CDR3 DNA reads TGTGCCAGCAGCACCGGGACAGGACACTACAATGAGCAGTTCTTC. This gives the protein CASSTGTGHYNEQFF. This rearrangement joins TRBV9 to TRBJ2-1; 8 bases map to TRBD1. The CDR3 consists of 15 residues. Trimming cost V 4 bases and J 3 bases; bases outside gene matches: 6. The germline V gene encodes CDR1 SGDLS and CDR2 YYNGEE.

The CDR3 loop reads CASSPIGGPYEQYF. CDR3 in DNA: TGTGCCAGCAGCCCGATTGGGGGCCCCTACGAGCAGTACTTC. The rearrangement uses TRBV5-5 and TRBJ2-7, with D possibly being TRBD1 (6 bases). There are 14 residues in the CDR3. Germline-derived CDR1 and CDR2 are SGHKS and YYEKEE (reference sequence). V was trimmed by 4 bases and J by 2 bases, leaving 13 bases between them.

This chain links TRBV7-3 with TRBJ2-1; 11 positions match TRBD1. The J segment lost 3 bases and the V segment lost 5 bases, leaving 3 bases of the junction unmatched. This CDR3 has 15 amino acids. Germline V gene data show CDR1 as SGHTA and CDR2 as FQGTGA. In DNA form, the CDR3 reads TGTGCCAGCAGCCCCGGGACAGGGGGCTACAATGAGCAGTTCTTC. It yields the protein CASSPGTGGYNEQFF.

For this clone: This specimen includes other DNA sequences encoding the same CDR3. The CDR3 nucleotides are TGCGCCAGCAGCTTGGTATTAGCGGGAGAGGGTGAGCAGTTCTTC. It codes for CASSLVLAGEGEQFF. V is TRBV5-1 and J is TRBJ2-1, with TRBD2 identical over 9 bases. CDR1 is SGHRS, CDR2 YFSETQ, per germline. V lost 0 bases to trimming and J lost 9 bases; unmatched junction nucleotides: 7. The CDR3 extends over 15 amino acids.

This rearrangement joins TRBV11-3 to TRBJ1-5, with D unresolved. Deletions cut 8 bases from V and 0 bases from J, with 11 bases between. Germline CDR1 reads SGHNT; CDR2 reads YENEEA. The length of the CDR3 is 14 residues. CDR3 sequence: CASGSGDSNQPQHF. As DNA, the CDR3 is TGTGCCAGCGGGTCGGGAGATAGCAATCAGCCCCAGCATTTT.

The V and J genes are TRBV5-6 and TRBJ2-5; possibly TRBD2 for D (5 bases). This CDR3 is 15 amino acids long. V was trimmed by 0 bases and J by 2 bases, leaving 11 bases between them. Germline V lookup: CDR1 SGHDT, CDR2 YYEEEE. CDR3 coding DNA: TGTGCCAGCAGCTTGGGGCTAGCAGTTCAAGAGACCCAGTACTTC. Translated, it gives CASSLGLAVQETQYF.